Presented here are 11 T cell receptor beta chains from one specimen sequenced in a study of T cell repertoires in cytomegalovirus infection. TCRdb ran MiXCR on the reads and lists one entry per CDR3 protein. The sample has around 550,000 distinct CDR3 sequences, around 27% seen once; the top ten hold over 10%. Material for sequencing was PBMCs. The receptors here all came from a human donor in good health (CMV status not recorded). Some clones in this sample may be carry-over from other donors' samples.

V gene TRBV7-9 combines with J gene TRBJ2-1; TRBD2 aligns across 10 bases. The V and J ends lost 3 bases and 6 bases, in that order; junction bases with no gene match: 8. This CDR3 is 16 amino acids long. Per germline, CDR1 SEHNR and CDR2 FQNEAQ (reference sequence). DNA for the CDR3: TGTGCCAGCAGCTTTAGCGGGAGGCCAAAATTCAATGAGCAGTTCTTC. Protein product: CASSFSGRPKFNEQFF.

The V call is TRBV29-1, the J call TRBJ2-1, with 10 bases identical to TRBD2. The germline CDR1 and CDR2 sequences are SQVTM and ANQGSEA. The CDR3 loop spans 13 amino acids. V was clipped by 5 bases and J by 7 bases; unmatched bases: 5. The CDR3 spells CSVPSGRRNEQFF. CDR3 bases: TGCAGCGTTCCTAGCGGGAGAAGAAATGAGCAGTTCTTC.

V and J are TRBV30 and TRBJ1-3, with D perhaps TRBD1 (5 bases). The germline gives CDR1 GTSNPN, CDR2 SVGIG (reference sequence). The V end lost 5 bases, the J end lost 4 bases, and 12 bases lay between the germline ends. The CDR3 totals 13 residues. CDR3 bases: TGTGCCTGGTATAGGGGAGGCGGAAACACCATATATTTT. This translates into CAWYRGGGNTIYF.

The V and J genes are TRBV6-6 and TRBJ2-7; 8 bases align to TRBD1. CDR3 length equals 16 residues. After removal of 2 bases from V and 3 bases from J, the junction contained 9 bases not matched to a gene. Germline V lookup: CDR1 MNHNY, CDR2 SVGAGI (reference sequence). The CDR3 reads CASSYQKPGQDYEQYF. The CDR3 bases are TGTGCCAGCAGTTACCAGAAACCGGGACAGGACTACGAGCAGTACTTC.

The chain links TRBV4-1 to TRBJ2-7, with D perhaps TRBD2 (5 bases). Germline V gene sequence: CDR1 MGHRA, CDR2 YSYEKL. Trimming removed 1 base from V and 2 bases from J, with 9 bases in between. The CDR3 runs to 14 residues. The chain's CDR3 is CASSQGTSPYEQYF. DNA of the CDR3: TGCGCCAGCAGCCAAGGGACTTCCCCCTACGAGCAGTACTTC.

The V gene is TRBV7-2, the J gene TRBJ2-3; D might be TRBD2 (5 bases). Per the germline V gene, CDR1 is SGHTA and CDR2 is FQGNSA. Trimming pared 4 bases from V and 3 bases from J, leaving 26 bases between. This CDR3 region has 19 residues. The CDR3 region is CASSSTARHSVAETDTQYF. Here the CDR3 DNA reads TGTGCCAGCAGCTCCACAGCCCGACATAGCGTGGCGGAAACAGATACGCAGTATTTT. Full variable domain (remainder filled in from reference TRBV7-2 and TRBJ2-3): GAGVSQSPSNKVTEKGKDVELRCDPISGHTALYWYRQSLGQGLEFLIYFQGNSAPDKSGLPSDRFSAERTGGSVSTLTIQRTQQEDSAVYLCASSSTARHSVAETDTQYFGPGTRLTVL.

In its sample, this clonotype was seen many times. The chain couples TRBV7-8 to TRBJ1-1; D unclear. Per the germline V gene, CDR1 is SGHVS and CDR2 is FQNEAQ. V dropped 1 base and J dropped 0 bases, with 6 bases sitting between them. This CDR3 is 14 amino acids long. The CDR3, as DNA: TGTGCCAGCAGCTTAGTGGAGATGAACACTGAAGCTTTCTTT. Amino acids: CASSLVEMNTEAFF.

V usage is TRBV12-3 or TRBV12-4 and J usage is TRBJ1-5, with 9 bases that match TRBD1. The CDR3 length is 13 residues. With V trimmed by 8 bases and J by 6 bases, 5 bases remained unmatched. CDR3: CASGGTGLQPQHF. Here the CDR3 DNA reads TGTGCCAGCGGAGGGACAGGGCTTCAGCCCCAGCATTTT.

The rearrangement uses TRBV28 and TRBJ2-1, with unresolved D. The CDR3 loop spans 13 amino acids. Germline CDR1 is MDHEN and CDR2 is SYDVKM. The V end was cut by 6 bases, the J end by 9 bases, with 15 bases between. The CDR3 protein is CASSLGGIGEQFF. CDR3 DNA sequence: TGTGCCAGCAGCCTAGGTGGCATAGGTGAGCAGTTCTTC.

The chain combines TRBV27 with TRBJ1-4, with D maybe TRBD1 (5 bases). In germline, CDR1 is MNHEY, CDR2 SMNVEV (reference sequence). The CDR3 spans 14 residues. V dropped 6 bases and J dropped 5 bases, with 13 bases sitting between them. The CDR3, as DNA: TGTGCCAGCAGATCCGGGACTTTGAATGAAAAACTGTTTTTT. This encodes CASRSGTLNEKLFF. Filled out from reference TRBV27 and TRBJ1-4, the complete variable domain reads EAQVTQNPRYLITVTGKKLTVTCSQNMNHEYMSWYRQDPGLGLRQIYYSMNVEVTDKGDVPEGYKVSRKEKRNFPLILESPSPNQTSLYFCASRSGTLNEKLFFGSGTQLSVL.

This chain links TRBV28 with TRBJ1-3, with unresolved D. The CDR3 has 15 amino acids. Trimming stripped 2 bases from V and 4 bases from J, with 12 bases between. Germline V gene sequence: CDR1 MDHEN, CDR2 SYDVKM. The CDR3 protein is CASSLIQTTGNTIYF. CDR3 nucleotides: TGTGCCAGCAGTTTAATTCAGACAACCGGAAACACCATATATTTT.